Each of the 20 T cell receptor beta chains below was sequenced from the same sample in a study of blood T cell repertoires in COVID-19. Sequencing was performed with immunoSEQ multiplex PCR; in TCRdb, only in-frame clones are kept and a portion is missing. The data show some 50,000 clones, 75% to 95% seen once. The material sequenced was peripheral blood. Receptor source: a man aged 40-50 years with acute or convalescent COVID-19.

J is TRBJ1-6 and V is TRBV30, with no clear D. The CDR3 is 14 amino acids. The germline gives CDR1 GTSNPN, CDR2 SVGIG (reference sequence). The V end lost 2 bases, the J end lost 7 bases, and 12 bases lay between the germline ends. Written as DNA, the CDR3 is TGTGCCTGGAGTAGGGAGGCAGAGAATTCACCCCTCCACTTT. Translated, it gives CAWSREAENSPLHF.

This chain links TRBV5-6 with TRBJ2-5; 8 bases align to TRBD2. CDR1 and CDR2 (germline): SGHDT, YYEEEE. The CDR3 is made up of 14 amino acids. V was clipped by 1 base and J by 5 bases; unmatched bases: 4. The CDR3 reads CASSLTSGRETQYF. The CDR3 DNA is TGTGCCAGCAGCTTGACTAGCGGCCGGGAGACCCAGTACTTC.

J is TRBJ2-3 and V is TRBV7-2; 12 nucleotides agree with TRBD2. The CDR3 is 17 amino acids. Germline CDR1 reads SGHTA; CDR2 reads FQGNSA. V gave up 4 bases and J gave up 2 bases; unmatched junction bases: 7. The CDR3 bases are TGTGCCAGCAGCTCAAATCGACTAGCGGGAGACACAGATACGCAGTATTTT. This encodes CASSSNRLAGDTDTQYF.

The rearrangement joins TRBV24-1 to TRBJ2-5; D may be TRBD2 (6 bases). The CDR3 sequence is 15 residues long. Germline V gives CDR1 KGHDR, CDR2 SFDVKD. With 2 bases removed from V and 5 bases from J, the gap between germline ends came to 14 bases. CDR3 coding DNA: TGTGCCACCAGTGATTCGTCGGGAGAGGGTGAGACCCAGTACTTC. This gives the protein CATSDSSGEGETQYF.

This clone appeared a single time. The genes are TRBV11-2 and TRBJ2-1, with 7 bases fitting TRBD1. The CDR3 sequence is 17 residues long. The germline gives CDR1 SGHAT, CDR2 FQNNGV. Unmatched junction bases numbered 15, after V lost 5 bases and J lost 5 bases. CDR3 in amino acids: CASSDRAKSGVHNEQFF. The CDR3, as DNA: TGTGCCAGCAGCGACAGGGCAAAGAGTGGGGTCCACAATGAGCAGTTCTTC.

V gene TRBV12-3 or TRBV12-4 combines with J gene TRBJ1-1; D unclear. The CDR3 is 11 residues long. Trimming shortened V by 3 bases and J by 5 bases, and 4 bases separated the two germline ends. CDR3: CASSLRTEAFF. The DNA of the CDR3 is TGTGCCAGCAGTTTGAGGACTGAAGCTTTCTTT.

V is TRBV19 and J is TRBJ1-5, with a weak D call TRBD1 (5 bases). The CDR3 covers 14 residues. Germline V CDR1 and CDR2: LNHDA, SQIVND (reference sequence). Trimming pared 5 bases from V and 1 base from J, leaving 9 bases between. CDR3 bases: TGTGCCAGTAGTGCCTCAGGGAGCAATCAGCCCCAGCATTTT. It specifies CASSASGSNQPQHF. Based on the CDR3 plus reference TRBV19 and TRBJ1-5, the full variable domain is DGGITQSPKYLFRKEGQNVTLSCEQNLNHDAMYWYRQDPGQGLRLIYYSQIVNDFQKGDIAEGYSVSREKKESFPLTVTSAQKNPTAFYLCASSASGSNQPQHFGDGTRLSIL.

Note on this clone: A read error may produce the germline difference seen at one junction end. The chain carries TRBV7-6 and TRBJ2-2, with TRBD2 matching 10 bases. Germline CDR1 is SGHVS and CDR2 is FNYEAQ. The CDR3 is 16 residues long. The CDR3 is CASSTRGSGRPGELFF. The CDR3 DNA follows: TGTGCCAGCAGCACTCGGGGTAGCGGGAGGCCCGGAGAGCTGTTTTTT.

The genes are TRBV9 and TRBJ1-3; tentatively, D is TRBD1 (5 bases). This CDR3 comprises 14 residues. With 4 bases removed from V and 4 bases from J, the gap between germline ends came to 12 bases. Germline-derived CDR1 and CDR2 are SGDLS and YYNGEE. The CDR3 DNA follows: TGTGCCAGCAGCCCTGGGGGAGGAGGAAACACCATATATTTT. Protein: CASSPGGGGNTIYF.

This rearrangement joins TRBV7-9 to TRBJ2-1; D perhaps matches TRBD1 (6 bases). Trimming pared 1 base from V and 9 bases from J, leaving 16 bases between. This CDR3 has 15 residues. Germline V gives CDR1 SEHNR, CDR2 FQNEAQ (reference sequence). The CDR3 sequence is CASSLGGQNQFEQFF. The CDR3 coding sequence is TGTGCCAGCAGCTTAGGTGGACAGAACCAGTTTGAGCAGTTCTTC.

The chain employs TRBV5-6 and TRBJ2-6; D not resolved. V was clipped by 5 bases and J by 0 bases, with 6 bases between them. The germline CDR1 and CDR2 sequences are SGHDT and YYEEEE. There are 14 residues in the CDR3. The CDR3 bases are TGTGCCAGCAGTCGGAGCTCTGGGGCCAACGTCCTGACTTTC. Translation gives CASSRSSGANVLTF.

V usage is TRBV27 and J usage is TRBJ1-5; 7 nucleotides agree with TRBD1. CDR3 length equals 14 residues. The germline CDR1 and CDR2 sequences are MNHEY and SMNVEV (reference sequence). V dropped 4 bases and J dropped 4; count of bases not matched to a gene: 4. CDR3: CASSSLQGNQPQHF. The DNA for the CDR3 is TGTGCCAGCAGTTCCCTACAGGGGAATCAGCCCCAGCATTTT.

The chain carries TRBV2 and TRBJ2-3; 7 nucleotides align to TRBD2. Germline lookup yields CDR1 SNHLY and CDR2 FYNNEI. Trimming removed 8 bases from V and 0 bases from J; junction bases left unmatched: 8. This CDR3 comprises 15 residues. In DNA, the CDR3 is TGTGCCAGCCTACTAGCGACGGCTAGCACAGATACGCAGTATTTT. Protein: CASLLATASTDTQYF.

The chain recombines TRBV5-1 with TRBJ2-3; the match to TRBD2 covers 8 bases. Trimming cost V 3 bases and J 0 bases; bases outside gene matches: 9. Germline assignment: CDR1 SGHRS and CDR2 YFSETQ. The CDR3 runs 17 residues. In nucleotides, the CDR3 is TGCGCCAGCAGCTGGGGGCCGGCTAGCGGGAGCACAGATACGCAGTATTTT. Its protein is CASSWGPASGSTDTQYF.

J is TRBJ1-4 and V is TRBV10-1; perhaps TRBD1 as D (5 bases). The CDR3 runs to 13 residues. Trimming cost V 3 bases and J 7 bases, with 9 bases left between them. The germline gives CDR1 WNHNN, CDR2 SYGVQD (reference sequence). CDR3 nucleotides: TGCGCCAGCAGTGACAGGGTCGGTGAAAAACTGTTTTTT. Protein: CASSDRVGEKLFF.

Here the CDR3 reads CATSDQTGVNQPQHF. Here the CDR3 DNA reads TGTGCCACCAGTGATCAGACAGGGGTCAATCAGCCCCAGCATTTT. V and J are TRBV24-1 and TRBJ1-5; TRBD1 matches at 8 bases. The CDR3 totals 15 residues. CDR1 is KGHDR, CDR2 SFDVKD, per germline. V lost 3 bases to trimming and J lost 3 bases; unmatched junction nucleotides: 3.

The CDR3 DNA is TGTGCCAGCGCCCCGCAGGAGGCTCCCTCCTACAATGAGCAGTTCTTC. Translated: CASAPQEAPSYNEQFF. The chain carries TRBV6-6 and TRBJ2-1, with D possibly being TRBD2 (5 bases). Germline-derived CDR1 and CDR2 are MNHNY and SVGAGI (reference sequence). Trimming took off 8 bases at V and 0 bases at J, with 17 bases between the two ends. The CDR3 runs to 16 residues.

This clone was seen more than once but under ten times. The chain uses TRBV3-1 (or the pseudogene TRBV3-2) and TRBJ1-3; tentative D call: TRBD1 (6 bases). CDR1 and CDR2 (germline): LGHDT, YNNKEL (reference sequence). The CDR3 contains 15 residues. V lost 3 bases and J 4 bases, leaving 13 bases between the germline ends. The CDR3 protein is CASSHRGAGGNTIYF. As DNA, the CDR3 is TGTGCCAGCAGCCACCGGGGGGCGGGAGGAAACACCATATATTTT.

V usage is TRBV30 and J usage is TRBJ2-7; TRBD2 agrees at 10 bases. CDR3 length: 17 residues. Losses at the gene ends were 0 bases for V and 1 base for J; bases not matched to a gene: 9. Germline V lookup: CDR1 GTSNPN, CDR2 SVGIG (reference sequence). For the CDR3, the DNA is TGTGCCTGGAGTGTACCTCTAGCGGGAGCAGTTTCCTACGAGCAGTACTTC. It specifies CAWSVPLAGAVSYEQYF.

This chain joins TRBV5-5 and TRBJ2-1; D uncertain. The germline gives CDR1 SGHKS, CDR2 YYEKEE (reference sequence). The CDR3 has 12 residues. The V and J ends lost 0 bases and 9 bases respectively, with 7 bases between them. The CDR3 is CASSLGQAEQFF. The CDR3 DNA sequence: TGTGCCAGCAGCTTGGGGCAGGCTGAGCAGTTCTTC.